This T cell receptor (beta chain) was found in a study of T-cell memory formation after mild COVID-19. MiXCR was run by TCRdb on the 5' RACE reads, yielding one entry per CDR3 protein. The data contain under 70,000 distinct CDR3 sequences, about a tenth of them singletons. This CDR3 has 15 residues. The V and J ends lost 0 bases and 6 bases respectively, with 13 bases between them. Germline-derived CDR1 and CDR2 are SGHRS and YFSETQ. What was sequenced was PBMCs or a T cell subset sorted from them (not recorded which). J is TRBJ1-5 and V is TRBV5-1; D call uncertain. The TCR originated in a man between 18 and 35 years old who had mild COVID-19 (a few samples of this study predate the infection). Cell type and time point are not known. This chain's CDR3 is CASSLDRGMGQPQHF. In DNA, the CDR3 is TGCGCCAGCAGCTTGGATCGGGGAATGGGTCAGCCCCAGCATTTT.